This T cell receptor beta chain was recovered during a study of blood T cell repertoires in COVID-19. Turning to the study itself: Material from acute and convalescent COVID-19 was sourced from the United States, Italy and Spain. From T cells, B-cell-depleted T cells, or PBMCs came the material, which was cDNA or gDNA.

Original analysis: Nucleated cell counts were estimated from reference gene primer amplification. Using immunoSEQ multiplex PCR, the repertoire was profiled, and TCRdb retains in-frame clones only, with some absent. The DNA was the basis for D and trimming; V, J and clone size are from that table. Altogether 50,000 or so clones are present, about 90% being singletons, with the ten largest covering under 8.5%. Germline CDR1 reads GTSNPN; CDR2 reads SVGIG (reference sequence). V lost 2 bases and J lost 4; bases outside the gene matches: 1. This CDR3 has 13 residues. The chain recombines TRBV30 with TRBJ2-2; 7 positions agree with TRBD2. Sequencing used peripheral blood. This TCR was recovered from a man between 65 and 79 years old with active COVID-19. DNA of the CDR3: TGTGCCTGGAGTCCTAGCGGCACCGGGGAGCTGTTTTTT. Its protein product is CAWSPSGTGELFF.